Sequencing of this T cell receptor beta chain was carried out in a study of cytomegalovirus exposure and HLA in healthy donors. Findings and limits, study-wide: Later, TCR association rates were found to vary by HLA locus, highest for DRB1 and lowest for HLA-C.

This clone was detected ten times or more. No antigen is known for it. At the DNA level, this CDR3 is encoded by other sequences in the same sample as well. V lost 0 bases and J 3 bases, leaving 12 bases between the germline ends. The CDR3 consists of 16 residues. Per germline, CDR1 LGHNA and CDR2 YSLEER. PCR was performed using 60 Vbeta and 13 Jbeta primers. Profiled with immunoSEQ multiplex PCR; TCRdb holds only in-frame clones, not every one. Among about 130,000 clones listed, about 80% were seen once. The sequence derives from a woman between 40 and 55 years old in good health and CMV-seronegative. The rearrangement joins TRBV4-3 to TRBJ2-1, with a tentative D call TRBD1 (6 bases). Material: PBMCs. The CDR3 DNA is TGCGCCAGCAGCCAAGATCAGGGGCTCGGCTACAATGAGCAGTTCTTC. It is translated as CASSQDQGLGYNEQFF.